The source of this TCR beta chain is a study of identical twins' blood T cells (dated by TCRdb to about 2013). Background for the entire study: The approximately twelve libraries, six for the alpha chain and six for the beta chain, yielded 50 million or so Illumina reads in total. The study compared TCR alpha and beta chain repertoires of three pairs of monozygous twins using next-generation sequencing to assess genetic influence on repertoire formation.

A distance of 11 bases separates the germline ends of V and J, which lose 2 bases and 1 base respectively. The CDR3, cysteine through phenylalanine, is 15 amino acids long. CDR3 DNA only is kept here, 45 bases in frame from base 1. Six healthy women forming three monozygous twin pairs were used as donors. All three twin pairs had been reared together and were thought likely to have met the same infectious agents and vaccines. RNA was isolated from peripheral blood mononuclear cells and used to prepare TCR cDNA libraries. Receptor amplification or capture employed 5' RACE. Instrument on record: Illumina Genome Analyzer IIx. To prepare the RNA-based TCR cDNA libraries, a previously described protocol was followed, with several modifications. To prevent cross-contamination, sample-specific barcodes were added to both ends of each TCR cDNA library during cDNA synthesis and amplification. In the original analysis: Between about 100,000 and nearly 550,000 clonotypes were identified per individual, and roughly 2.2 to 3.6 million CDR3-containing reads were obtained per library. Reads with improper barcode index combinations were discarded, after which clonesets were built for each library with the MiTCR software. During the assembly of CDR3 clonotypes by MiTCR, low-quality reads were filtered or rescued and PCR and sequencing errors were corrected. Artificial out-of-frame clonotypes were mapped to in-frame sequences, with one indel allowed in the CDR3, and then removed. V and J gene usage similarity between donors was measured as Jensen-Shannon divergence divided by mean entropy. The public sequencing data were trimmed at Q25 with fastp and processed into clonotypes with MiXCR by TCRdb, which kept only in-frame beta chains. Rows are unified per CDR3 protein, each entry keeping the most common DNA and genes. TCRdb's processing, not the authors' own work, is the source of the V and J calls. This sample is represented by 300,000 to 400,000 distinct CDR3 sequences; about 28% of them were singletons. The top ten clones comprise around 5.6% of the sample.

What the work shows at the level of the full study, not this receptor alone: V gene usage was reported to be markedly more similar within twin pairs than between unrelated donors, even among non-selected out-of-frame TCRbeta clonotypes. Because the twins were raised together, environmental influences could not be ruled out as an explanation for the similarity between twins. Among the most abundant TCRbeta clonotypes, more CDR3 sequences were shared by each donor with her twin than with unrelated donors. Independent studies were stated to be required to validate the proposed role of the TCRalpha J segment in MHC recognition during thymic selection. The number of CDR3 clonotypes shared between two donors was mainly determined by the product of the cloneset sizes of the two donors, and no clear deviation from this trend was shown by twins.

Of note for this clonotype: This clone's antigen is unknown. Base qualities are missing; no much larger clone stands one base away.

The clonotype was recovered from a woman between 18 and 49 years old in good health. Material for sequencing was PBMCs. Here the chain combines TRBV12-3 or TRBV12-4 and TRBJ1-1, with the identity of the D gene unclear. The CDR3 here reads CASSLIFGENTEAFF. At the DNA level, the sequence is TGTGCCAGCAGTTTAATTTTCGGTGAGAACACTGAAGCTTTCTTT.